The 30 T cell receptor beta chains in this list originate from one sample, sequenced in a study of blood T cell repertoires in COVID-19. Here immunoSEQ multiplex PCR was the method, and the copy in TCRdb shows in-frame clones only, minus some. The table includes a few hundred thousand clones, roughly 83% detected once. Sequencing was carried out using peripheral blood. The receptors originated from a man aged 55 to 70 who had recovered from COVID-19.

The CDR3 here is CASSLTVINSPLHF. The CDR3 bases are TGTGCCAGCAGCTTGACAGTGATTAATTCACCCCTCCACTTT. This chain connects TRBV5-4 to TRBJ1-6; D gene ambiguous. The CDR3 has 14 amino acids. The ends were cut back, 1 base at V and 6 bases at J, with 8 bases in the middle. Germline V gene data show CDR1 as SGHNT and CDR2 as YYREEE (reference sequence).

V and J are TRBV5-5 and TRBJ2-3, with 8 nucleotides matching TRBD1. There are 15 residues in the CDR3. V shed 3 bases, J shed 3 bases, and the junction held 6 bases outside the gene matches. Germline CDR1 is SGHKS and CDR2 is YYEKEE (reference sequence). CDR3 in DNA: TGTGCCAGCAGCTCCTCGCAGGGGGCAACAGATACGCAGTATTTT. Protein product: CASSSSQGATDTQYF.

The chain is built from TRBV28 and TRBJ1-6, with 9 nucleotides matching TRBD1. The CDR3 covers 15 residues. Losses at the gene ends were 3 bases for V and 6 bases for J; bases not matched to a gene: 3. Germline V CDR1 and CDR2: MDHEN, SYDVKM. The CDR3 DNA follows: TGTGCCAGCAGTTTCTGGGACAGGGCTAATTCACCCCTCCACTTT. It specifies CASSFWDRANSPLHF.

The rearrangement joins TRBV3-1 (or the pseudogene TRBV3-2) to TRBJ2-7; D possibly corresponds to TRBD2 (5 bases). The CDR3 totals 16 residues. V dropped 0 bases and J dropped 7 bases, with 19 bases sitting between them. Germline V gene lookup returns CDR1 LGHDT and CDR2 YNNKEL (reference sequence). The CDR3 protein is CASSQEPFPPWREQYF. As DNA, the CDR3 is TGTGCCAGCAGCCAAGAACCGTTCCCCCCATGGAGGGAGCAGTACTTC.

The table lists this clone with a count of one. The chain carries TRBV6-6 and TRBJ2-1, with 13 bases matching TRBD2. The CDR3 runs 14 residues. V lost 6 bases to trimming and J lost 5 bases; unmatched junction nucleotides: 1. The germline gives CDR1 MNHNY, CDR2 SVGAGI (reference sequence). The CDR3 region is CASRGLAGNNEQFF. The CDR3 coding sequence is TGTGCCAGCAGGGGACTAGCGGGAAACAATGAGCAGTTCTTC.

V usage is TRBV4-1 and J usage is TRBJ2-2; 8 bases match TRBD1. CDR1 and CDR2 (germline): MGHRA, YSYEKL. V lost 4 bases, J lost 1 base, and 2 bases stayed unmatched. The CDR3 spans 15 residues. For the CDR3, the DNA is TGCGCCAGCAGCCTGGGACAGGTGAACACCGGGGAGCTGTTTTTT. It specifies CASSLGQVNTGELFF.

The chain carries TRBV6-5 and TRBJ1-5; 7 bases fit TRBD1. Trimming at V came to 6 bases and at J to 9 bases, leaving 8 bases not matched to a gene. Germline CDR1 MNHEY, CDR2 SVGAGI. CDR3 length: 13 amino acids. CDR3 nucleotides: TGTGCCAGCAGGGGACAGCGTGAATCGCCCCAGCATTTT. This gives the protein CASRGQRESPQHF.

The gene calls are TRBV7-2 and TRBJ2-7, with 13 bases that match TRBD2. CDR3 length: 16 residues. V dropped 3 bases and J dropped 1; count of bases not matched to a gene: 3. The germline V gene has CDR1 SGHTA and CDR2 FQGNSA. The CDR3 DNA is TGTGCCAGCAGCTTGGGGACTAGCGGGGCTTCCTACGAGCAGTACTTC. The encoded protein is CASSLGTSGASYEQYF. The whole variable domain, filled in from reference TRBV7-2 and TRBJ2-7, reads GAGVSQSPSNKVTEKGKDVELRCDPISGHTALYWYRQSLGQGLEFLIYFQGNSAPDKSGLPSDRFSAERTGGSVSTLTIQRTQQEDSAVYLCASSLGTSGASYEQYFGPGTRLTVT.

This clone was seen once. V is TRBV15 and J is TRBJ2-3; TRBD2 matches 14 bases. The CDR3 runs to 16 residues. CDR1 is LNHNV, CDR2 YYDKDF, per germline (reference sequence). After removal of 3 bases from V and 4 bases from J, the junction contained 3 bases not matched to a gene. CDR3 bases: TGTGCCACCAGCAGGGCGGGACTAGCGGGAGCAGATACGCAGTATTTT. Its protein is CATSRAGLAGADTQYF.

The CDR3 DNA is TGTGCCAGCAGCCCTAGGGGGGGGGCGGGACTTAATGAAAAACTGTTTTTT. The encoded protein is CASSPRGGAGLNEKLFF. The rearrangement links TRBV6-2 or TRBV6-3 to TRBJ1-4; TRBD1 is a possible D gene (6 bases). CDR3 length: 17 residues. V lost 6 bases, J lost 4 bases, and 21 bases lay in between. Per the germline V gene, CDR1 is MNHEY and CDR2 is SVGEGT.

V gene TRBV7-8 combines with J gene TRBJ1-5, with a tentative D call TRBD1 (6 bases). The CDR3 runs to 15 residues. V was clipped by 1 base and J by 2 bases, with 9 bases between them. Looked up from germline, CDR1 is SGHVS and CDR2 is FQNEAQ. This chain's CDR3 is CASSLDRVGNQPQHF. DNA for the CDR3: TGTGCCAGCAGCTTAGACAGGGTTGGCAATCAGCCCCAGCATTTT.

The rearrangement links TRBV28 to TRBJ1-2; D ambiguous. CDR3 length: 12 residues. Trimming stripped 6 bases from V and 4 bases from J, with 9 bases between. CDR1 is MDHEN, CDR2 SYDVKM, per germline. CDR3 coding DNA: TGTGCCAGCAGCGCGGGTACCTATGGCTACACCTTC. Amino acids: CASSAGTYGYTF.

V gene TRBV10-2 combines with J gene TRBJ2-7; 8 bases match TRBD2. Losses at the gene ends were 2 bases for V and 1 base for J; bases not matched to a gene: 4. In germline, CDR1 is WSHSY, CDR2 SAAADI. The CDR3 contains 15 residues. Written as DNA, the CDR3 is TGCGCCAGCAGTGAGACTAGCGGAGGGTCCTACGAGCAGTACTTC. This gives the protein CASSETSGGSYEQYF.

This clone appeared a few times. The CDR3 sequence: CASSPNYEQYF. For the CDR3, the DNA is TGTGCCAGCAGCCCAAACTACGAGCAGTACTTC. The chain carries TRBV5-5 and TRBJ2-7, with D unclear. Trimming pared 4 bases from V and 3 bases from J, leaving 5 bases between. This CDR3 region has 11 residues. Germline CDR1 SGHKS, CDR2 YYEKEE (reference sequence).

V and J are TRBV19 and TRBJ1-2; D not resolved. Deletions cut 6 bases from V and 2 bases from J, with 13 bases between. CDR1 is LNHDA and CDR2 is SQIVND in the germline V gene (reference sequence). This CDR3 spans 14 amino acids. CDR3 in amino acids: CASSGLWANYGYTF. In DNA form, the CDR3 reads TGTGCCAGTAGCGGACTTTGGGCCAACTATGGCTACACCTTC. The entire variable domain, with the rest obtained from reference TRBV19 and TRBJ1-2, is as follows: DGGITQSPKYLFRKEGQNVTLSCEQNLNHDAMYWYRQDPGQGLRLIYYSQIVNDFQKGDIAEGYSVSREKKESFPLTVTSAQKNPTAFYLCASSGLWANYGYTFGSGTRLTVV.

There are a few counts of this clone. The CDR3 DNA reads as TGTGCCAGCAGCCCGGACAGGACCAACACTGAAGCTTTCTTT. Its protein product is CASSPDRTNTEAFF. The chain combines TRBV5-4 with TRBJ1-1; 7 bases line up with TRBD1. This CDR3 contains 14 residues. Germline CDR1 SGHNT, CDR2 YYREEE (reference sequence). J gave up 2 bases and V 4 bases, and 5 bases lay outside the gene matches.

This clone was observed once. The chain couples TRBV5-4 to TRBJ2-1, with 10 bases that match TRBD2. The CDR3 is 16 residues long. Trimming at V came to 5 bases and at J to 0 bases, leaving 5 bases not matched to a gene. Germline loops: CDR1 SGHNT, CDR2 YYREEE (reference sequence). CDR3: CASSRTSGASYNEQFF. The CDR3 DNA follows: TGTGCCAGCAGTAGGACTAGCGGCGCCTCCTACAATGAGCAGTTCTTC.

On this clone itself: Additional DNA sequences in this sample encode the identical CDR3. The V gene is TRBV2, the J gene TRBJ1-1, with D maybe TRBD1 (5 bases). The CDR3 length is 13 residues. The germline CDR1 and CDR2 sequences are SNHLY and FYNNEI. V was shortened by 6 bases and J by 4 bases, with 12 bases between the two germline ends. CDR3 in DNA: TGTGCCAGCAGCGTTACAGGAATCACTGAAGCTTTCTTT. Protein product: CASSVTGITEAFF.

The V and J genes are TRBV7-9 and TRBJ1-1; 7 bases line up with TRBD1. Germline values: CDR1 SEHNR, CDR2 FQNEAQ (reference sequence). V was pared by 6 bases and J by 6 bases, with 10 bases of the junction left unmatched. The CDR3 contains 14 residues. The DNA for the CDR3 is TGTGCCAGCAGGGACGACAGGGAGTTTTCTGAAGCTTTCTTT. Protein product: CASRDDREFSEAFF. The entire variable domain, with the rest obtained from reference TRBV7-9 and TRBJ1-1, is as follows: DTGVSQNPRHKITKRGQNVTFRCDPISEHNRLYWYRQTLGQGPEFLTYFQNEAQLEKSRLLSDRFSAERPKGSFSTLEIQRTEQGDSAMYLCASRDDREFSEAFFGQGTRLTVV.

In its sample, this clone was seen a few times. This chain links TRBV10-3 with TRBJ2-7; 7 nucleotides match TRBD2. The CDR3 consists of 14 residues. Germline V gene data show CDR1 as ENHRY and CDR2 as SYGVKD. The ends lost 6 bases at V and 2 bases at J; junction bases unmatched: 7. CDR3 protein: CAIRIGAGAYEQYF. For the CDR3, the DNA is TGTGCCATCAGGATAGGCGCGGGAGCCTACGAGCAGTACTTC.

The chain recombines TRBV6-5 with TRBJ1-6; 8 bases line up with TRBD1. The CDR3 loop spans 15 amino acids. Trimming at V came to 9 bases and at J to 2 bases, leaving 6 bases not matched to a gene. CDR1 and CDR2 from the germline V gene are MNHEY and SVGAGI. The CDR3 region is CARKDREPYNSPLHF. The CDR3 DNA is TGTGCCAGGAAGGACAGGGAACCCTATAATTCACCCCTCCACTTT.

The rearrangement joins TRBV9 to TRBJ2-7; the match to TRBD2 covers 9 bases. This CDR3 is built from 15 residues. Germline V gene data show CDR1 as SGDLS and CDR2 as YYNGEE. V lost 2 bases to trimming and J lost 6 bases; unmatched junction nucleotides: 9. The chain's CDR3 is CASSVRLADLREQYF. Written as DNA, the CDR3 is TGTGCCAGCAGCGTGAGACTAGCGGACCTCCGCGAGCAGTACTTC.

V usage is TRBV2 and J usage is TRBJ1-2; D gene unclear. The V gene lost 5 bases and the J gene lost 0 bases, with 10 bases spanning the gap. Germline lookup yields CDR1 SNHLY and CDR2 FYNNEI. This CDR3 has 14 amino acids. This CDR3 reads CASSLSTANYGYTF. The CDR3 DNA reads as TGTGCCAGCAGTCTAAGCACAGCTAACTATGGCTACACCTTC.

The rearrangement joins TRBV5-5 to TRBJ2-3; no clear D gene. The CDR3 is 13 amino acids. Per germline, CDR1 SGHKS and CDR2 YYEKEE (reference sequence). Trimming left V 2 bases short and J 2 bases short, with 6 bases between. CDR3 in amino acids: CASSFGFTDTQYF. The DNA for the CDR3 is TGTGCCAGCAGCTTCGGTTTCACAGATACGCAGTATTTT.

CDR3 nucleotides: TGTGCCAGCAGCGTAGGCGAGCGGGGGGGCCTCGATGAGCAGTTCTTC. Translation gives CASSVGERGGLDEQFF. The chain joins TRBV9 to TRBJ2-1; 10 nucleotides align to TRBD2. Looked up from germline, CDR1 is SGDLS and CDR2 is YYNGEE. The CDR3 has 16 amino acids. Trimming removed 0 bases from V and 8 bases from J; junction bases left unmatched: 8.

V gene TRBV2 combines with J gene TRBJ1-2; D gene ambiguous. V was cut by 8 bases and J by 2 bases, with 15 bases left in between. This CDR3 comprises 14 residues. From germline, CDR1 is SNHLY and CDR2 FYNNEI. The CDR3 nucleotides are TGTGCCAGCCCAGGTTGGCAGCCGAACTATGGCTACACCTTC. Protein product: CASPGWQPNYGYTF.

J is TRBJ2-3 and V is TRBV15, with D maybe TRBD1 (5 bases). This CDR3 has 16 residues. V was shortened by 0 bases and J by 0 bases, with 10 bases between the two germline ends. Looked up from germline, CDR1 is LNHNV and CDR2 is YYDKDF (reference sequence). CDR3 sequence reads: CATSRDWQGSTDTQYF. CDR3 nucleotides: TGTGCCACCAGCAGAGATTGGCAGGGTAGCACAGATACGCAGTATTTT.

This chain joins TRBV18 and TRBJ2-1; the match to TRBD2 covers 10 bases. Germline V gene data show CDR1 as KGHSH and CDR2 as LQKENI. The CDR3 loop spans 16 amino acids. The J segment lost 1 base and the V segment lost 4 bases, leaving 4 bases of the junction unmatched. The CDR3 DNA reads as TGTGCCAGCTCACGAAAGACTAGCGGGTCCTACAATGAGCAGTTCTTC. Translation gives CASSRKTSGSYNEQFF.

This chain links TRBV6-5 with TRBJ1-5, with no clear D. The CDR3 contains 14 residues. Germline V gene data show CDR1 as MNHEY and CDR2 as SVGAGI. V lost 5 bases and J 6 bases, leaving 14 bases between the germline ends. The CDR3 protein is CASSRDGSRQPQHF. CDR3 nucleotide sequence: TGTGCCAGCAGTCGGGATGGTTCTCGTCAGCCCCAGCATTTT.

The chain couples TRBV4-1 to TRBJ1-1, with 8 bases lining up with TRBD1. CDR1 and CDR2 (germline): MGHRA, YSYEKL. This CDR3 spans 19 amino acids. Losses at the gene ends were 3 bases for V and 6 bases for J; bases not matched to a gene: 21. In nucleotides, the CDR3 is TGCGCCAGCAGCCACGCCACAGGGGGACGATTTGTTGGGCACCCTGAAGCTTTCTTT. Protein product: CASSHATGGRFVGHPEAFF.